The source of this TCR beta chain is a study of spatial heterogeneity in lung cancer. About the study: Unique TCR and UMI combinations averaged more than ten appearances each in raw reads.

Regarding the study as a whole: Tumoral mutation counts were tracked by counts of expanded intratumoral alpha and beta TCRs. The authors estimated that about 7% of tumor T cells were covered for alpha chains and more than 11% for beta chains.

Deletions cut 3 bases from V and 2 bases from J, with 12 bases between. Germline CDR1 SGDLS, CDR2 YYNGEE. The CDR3 extends over 15 amino acids. Stated time point: sample taken at primary tumor resection. Material for sequencing was whole RNA from tumor, nontumor lung or frozen PBMC, left unsorted. There are a few counts of this clonotype. Its antigen is not known. In TCRdb, the 5' RACE reads were re-called with MiXCR into one record per CDR3 protein. The sample includes 5,000 to 6,000 distinct CDR3 sequences, approximately 6.5% of them seen just once. The receptor's source is a male donor with early-stage non-small cell lung cancer. V gene TRBV9 combines with J gene TRBJ2-1, with a possible D match to TRBD2 (6 bases). Material: lung tumor tissue, obtained at surgery. Here the CDR3 reads CASSAATGAYNEQFF. The CDR3 DNA reads TGTGCCAGCAGCGCTGCAACGGGAGCCTACAATGAGCAGTTCTTC.